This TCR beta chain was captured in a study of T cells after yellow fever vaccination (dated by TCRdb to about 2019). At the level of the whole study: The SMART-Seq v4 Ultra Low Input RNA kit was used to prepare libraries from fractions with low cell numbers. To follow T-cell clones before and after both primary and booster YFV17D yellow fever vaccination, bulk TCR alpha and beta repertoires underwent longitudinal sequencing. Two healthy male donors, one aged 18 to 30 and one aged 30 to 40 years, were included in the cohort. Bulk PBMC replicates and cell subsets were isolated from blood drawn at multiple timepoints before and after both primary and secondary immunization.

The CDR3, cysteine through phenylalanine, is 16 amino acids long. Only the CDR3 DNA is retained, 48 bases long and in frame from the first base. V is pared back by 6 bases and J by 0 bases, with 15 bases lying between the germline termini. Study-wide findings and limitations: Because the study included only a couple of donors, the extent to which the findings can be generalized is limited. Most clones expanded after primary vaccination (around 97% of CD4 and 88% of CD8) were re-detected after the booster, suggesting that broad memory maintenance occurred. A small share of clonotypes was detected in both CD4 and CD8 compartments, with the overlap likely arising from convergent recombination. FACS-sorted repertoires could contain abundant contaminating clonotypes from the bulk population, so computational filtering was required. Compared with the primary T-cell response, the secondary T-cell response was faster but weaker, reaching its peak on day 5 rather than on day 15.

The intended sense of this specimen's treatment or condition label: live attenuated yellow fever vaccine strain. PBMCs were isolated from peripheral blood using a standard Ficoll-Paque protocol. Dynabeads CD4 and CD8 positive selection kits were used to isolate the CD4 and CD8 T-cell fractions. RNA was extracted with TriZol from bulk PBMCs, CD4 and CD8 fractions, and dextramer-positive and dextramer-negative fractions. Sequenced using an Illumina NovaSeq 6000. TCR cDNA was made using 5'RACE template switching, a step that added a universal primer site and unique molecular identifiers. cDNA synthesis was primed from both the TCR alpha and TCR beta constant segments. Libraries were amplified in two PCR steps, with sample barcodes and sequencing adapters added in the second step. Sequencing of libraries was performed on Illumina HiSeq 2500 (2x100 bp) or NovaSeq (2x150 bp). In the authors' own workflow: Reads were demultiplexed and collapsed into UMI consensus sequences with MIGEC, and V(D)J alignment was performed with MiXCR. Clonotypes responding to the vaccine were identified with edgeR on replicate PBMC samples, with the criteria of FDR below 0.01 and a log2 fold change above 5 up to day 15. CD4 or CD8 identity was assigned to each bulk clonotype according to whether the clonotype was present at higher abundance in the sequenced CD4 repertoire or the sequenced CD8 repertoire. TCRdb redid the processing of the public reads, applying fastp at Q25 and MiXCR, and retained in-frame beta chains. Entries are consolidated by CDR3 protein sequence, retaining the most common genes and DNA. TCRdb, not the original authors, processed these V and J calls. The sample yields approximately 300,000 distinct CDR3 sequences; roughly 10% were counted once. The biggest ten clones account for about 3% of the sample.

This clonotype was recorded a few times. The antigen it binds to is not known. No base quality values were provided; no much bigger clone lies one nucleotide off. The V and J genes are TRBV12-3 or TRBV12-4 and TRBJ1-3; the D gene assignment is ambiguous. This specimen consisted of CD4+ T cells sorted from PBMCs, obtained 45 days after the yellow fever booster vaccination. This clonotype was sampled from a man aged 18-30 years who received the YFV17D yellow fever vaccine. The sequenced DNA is TGTGCCAGCAGCCCCCCTTCAAACCCCTCTGGAAACACCATATATTTT. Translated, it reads CASSPPSNPSGNTIYF.